Below are 9 T cell receptor beta chains sequenced from a single sample in a study of post-analysis software for immune sequencing data. Study-wide findings and caveats: Controls had lower frequencies than patients of a handful of TRBV segments, which included TRBV5-6, TRBV5-1 and TRBV20-1.

Prepared libraries of TCR beta cDNA carried unique molecular identifiers. TCRdb reprocessed the PCR reads via MiXCR and lists one record per CDR3 protein. The sample lists hundreds of thousands of distinct CDR3 sequences; around 27% were seen once. No antigen has been assigned to these receptors. The sample taken for sequencing was blood. The origin of the receptors is a girl aged 5 to 17 with multiple sclerosis.

The chain combines TRBV12-3 or TRBV12-4 with TRBJ1-2; D remains ambiguous. The CDR3 has 12 amino acids. V gave up 3 bases and J gave up 6 bases, with 8 bases separating them. The CDR3 sequence is CASSFRLDGYTF. For the CDR3, the DNA is TGTGCCAGCAGTTTTAGACTAGATGGCTACACCTTC.

The V gene is TRBV10-3, the J gene TRBJ2-3; D is possibly TRBD1 (5 bases). The germline V gene encodes CDR1 ENHRY and CDR2 SYGVKD. The CDR3 is made up of 14 amino acids. V was shortened by 6 bases and J by 0 bases, with 10 bases between the two germline ends. For the CDR3, the DNA is TGTGCCATCAGGACAGATTCTAGCACAGATACGCAGTATTTT. Translation gives CAIRTDSSTDTQYF.

This clonotype was recorded a few times. J is TRBJ1-5 and V is TRBV2, with 9 bases aligning to TRBD1. The CDR3 is made up of 15 amino acids. Germline V gene sequence: CDR1 SNHLY, CDR2 FYNNEI. V gave up 3 bases and J gave up 7 bases; unmatched junction bases: 7. The DNA for the CDR3 is TGTGCCAGCAGTGACGGACAGGGGTTAAGCCAGCCCCAGCATTTT. Amino acids: CASSDGQGLSQPQHF.

With respect to this clonotype: One end of the junction is discordant with germline, which a read error may explain. The J gene is TRBJ2-7, the V gene TRBV9, with 7 bases fitting TRBD2. The CDR3 covers 14 residues. Germline V lookup: CDR1 SGDLS, CDR2 YYNGEE. The CDR3 here is CASGVAGGTYEQYF. Written as DNA, the CDR3 is TGTGCCAGCGGCGTAGCCGGGGGGACCTACGAGCAGTACTTC.

This clonotype was seen many times. The V call is TRBV6-5, the J call TRBJ2-5; TRBD1 matches at 7 bases. Germline CDR1 and CDR2: MNHEY and SVGAGI. The CDR3 loop spans 14 amino acids. Trimming took 2 bases from V and 2 from J; bases not matched to a gene: 2. The CDR3 DNA follows: TGTGCCAGCAGTTACGGGACAGCACAAGAGACCCAGTACTTC. Translation gives CASSYGTAQETQYF.

This clonotype showed up just a few times. This sequence joins TRBV12-3 or TRBV12-4 and TRBJ2-1, with 10 bases fitting TRBD1. The CDR3 runs to 14 residues. V was clipped by 6 bases and J by 8 bases; unmatched bases: 7. Here the CDR3 reads CASRAPGQGYEQFF. The CDR3 DNA follows: TGTGCCAGCAGGGCCCCGGGACAGGGGTATGAGCAGTTCTTC.

This sequence joins TRBV20-1 and TRBJ2-5; 7 bases are a match to TRBD2. This CDR3 spans 15 amino acids. CDR1 DFQATT and CDR2 SNEGSKA come from the germline V gene (reference sequence). J was trimmed by 1 base and V by 1 base; bases with no gene match: 6. DNA for the CDR3: TGCAGTGCTAGAGGATTTAGCGGGCGCCAAGAGACCCAGTACTTC. Protein: CSARGFSGRQETQYF.

V is TRBV5-1 and J is TRBJ2-3; 8 positions match TRBD2. Germline V gene sequence: CDR1 SGHRS, CDR2 YFSETQ. The J segment lost 6 bases and the V segment lost 2 bases, leaving 8 bases of the junction unmatched. CDR3 length equals 15 residues. DNA for the CDR3: TGCGCCAGCAGCTTAAAACTAGCGGCCTCTGATACGCAGTATTTT. Protein: CASSLKLAASDTQYF. Combining the CDR3 with reference TRBV5-1 and TRBJ2-3 gives the whole variable domain KAGVTQTPRYLIKTRGQQVTLSCSPISGHRSVSWYQQTPGQGLQFLFEYFSETQRNKGNFPGRFSGRQFSNSRSEMNVSTLELGDSALYLCASSLKLAASDTQYFGPGTRLTVL.

The rearrangement joins TRBV28 to TRBJ1-5; a weak D match, TRBD1 (6 bases). The CDR3 is 16 residues long. V was trimmed by 6 bases and J by 0 bases, leaving 15 bases between them. CDR1 is MDHEN and CDR2 is SYDVKM in the germline V gene. CDR3 coding DNA: TGTGCCAGCAGGGAATTCCGGACAGTTAGCAATCAGCCCCAGCATTTT. Amino acids: CASREFRTVSNQPQHF.